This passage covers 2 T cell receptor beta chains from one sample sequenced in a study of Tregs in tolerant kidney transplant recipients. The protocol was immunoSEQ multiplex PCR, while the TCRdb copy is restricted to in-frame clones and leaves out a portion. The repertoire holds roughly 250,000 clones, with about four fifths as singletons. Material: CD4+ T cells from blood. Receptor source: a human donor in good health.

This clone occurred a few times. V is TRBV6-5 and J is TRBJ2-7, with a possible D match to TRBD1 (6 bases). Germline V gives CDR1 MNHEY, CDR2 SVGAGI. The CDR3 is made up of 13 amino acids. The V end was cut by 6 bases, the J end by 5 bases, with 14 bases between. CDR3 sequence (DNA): TGTGCCAGCAGCCCCAACCAGGGGCACGAGCAGTACTTC. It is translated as CASSPNQGHEQYF.

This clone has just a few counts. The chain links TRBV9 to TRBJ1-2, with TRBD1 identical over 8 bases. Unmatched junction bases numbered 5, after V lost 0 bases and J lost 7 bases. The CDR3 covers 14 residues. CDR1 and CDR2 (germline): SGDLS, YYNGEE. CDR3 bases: TGTGCCAGCAGCGTAGTTTCAGGGGGCGGTGGCTACACCTTC. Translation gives CASSVVSGGGGYTF.